Each of the 12 T cell receptor beta chains below was sequenced from the same sample in a study of T-cell memory formation after mild COVID-19. In TCRdb, the 5' RACE reads were re-called with MiXCR into one record per CDR3 protein. The sample comprises 470,000 or so distinct CDR3 sequences, 15% to 25% of which are singletons, and around 8.4% rests with the top ten. The sample was PBMCs or a T cell subset sorted from them (not recorded which). Receptors were obtained from an adult woman who had mild COVID-19 (a few samples of this study predate the infection). Cell type and time point are not known.

This clonotype showed up just a few times. This clone may be a read error of a much larger clone one base away. J is TRBJ1-5 and V is TRBV5-1, with no clear D. This CDR3 comprises 13 residues. Per germline, CDR1 SGHRS and CDR2 YFSETQ. The V and J ends lost 0 bases and 5 bases respectively, with 6 bases between them. The CDR3 is CASSLDTYQPQHF. As DNA, the CDR3 is TGCGCCAGCAGCTTGGACACCTATCAGCCCCAGCATTTT.

In its sample, this clonotype was seen once. The chain couples TRBV12-3 or TRBV12-4 to TRBJ2-2, with 9 bases aligning to TRBD2. This CDR3 is 15 amino acids long. The junction had 8 bases not matched to a gene; V was cut back by 9 bases and J by 3 bases. The CDR3: CASLVSGGYTGELFF. The DNA of the CDR3 is TGTGCCAGTCTTGTGAGCGGGGGGTACACCGGGGAGCTGTTTTTT.

The chain carries TRBV20-1 and TRBJ1-5; no reliable D call. This CDR3 is 12 amino acids long. Germline CDR1 reads DFQATT; CDR2 reads SNEGSKA (reference sequence). V was trimmed by 4 bases and J by 4 bases, leaving 8 bases between them. CDR3 coding DNA: TGCAGTGCTAAAAGAGCGAATCAGCCCCAGCATTTT. Protein product: CSAKRANQPQHF.

This clonotype has at least ten counts. V is TRBV5-1 and J is TRBJ2-7; 9 nucleotides match TRBD1. Losses at the gene ends were 4 bases for V and 4 bases for J; bases not matched to a gene: 6. The CDR3 is 14 residues long. The germline gives CDR1 SGHRS, CDR2 YFSETQ. The CDR3 here is CASSLRTGEYEQYF. DNA for the CDR3: TGCGCCAGCAGCCTCCGGACAGGGGAGTACGAGCAGTACTTC.

V and J are TRBV20-1 and TRBJ2-3; 9 bases map to TRBD2. CDR3 size: 16 residues. CDR1 and CDR2 from the germline V gene are DFQATT and SNEGSKA (reference sequence). V lost 2 bases and J lost 3; bases outside the gene matches: 9. CDR3 coding DNA: TGCAGTGCTAGACTCCGGGGACTAGCCTTAACAGATACGCAGTATTTT. Translated, it gives CSARLRGLALTDTQYF.

The chain links TRBV5-1 to TRBJ1-2, with TRBD1 as a possible D gene (5 bases). CDR3 length equals 15 residues. Germline CDR1 SGHRS, CDR2 YFSETQ. Trimming took off 3 bases at V and 4 bases at J, with 16 bases between the two ends. The CDR3 sequence is CASSYRGEGVYGYTF. CDR3 nucleotides: TGCGCCAGCAGCTACCGGGGAGAAGGGGTCTATGGCTACACCTTC.

The rearrangement links TRBV29-1 to TRBJ2-7, with 7 positions matching TRBD1. The CDR3 is made up of 14 amino acids. Unmatched junction bases numbered 13, after V lost 7 bases and J lost 4 bases. Germline assignment: CDR1 SQVTM and CDR2 ANQGSEA. CDR3 amino acids: CSALGTVDGYEQYF. Written as DNA, the CDR3 is TGCAGCGCCTTAGGGACAGTCGACGGGTACGAGCAGTACTTC.

This clonotype turned up a few times. The V call is TRBV20-1, the J call TRBJ2-3, with 7 bases lining up with TRBD2. Trimming cost V 6 bases and J 0 bases; bases outside gene matches: 3. The CDR3 runs 13 residues. Looked up from germline, CDR1 is DFQATT and CDR2 is SNEGSKA (reference sequence). The CDR3 DNA is TGCAGTGCCCAGCGGGGTAGCACAGATACGCAGTATTTT. This translates into CSAQRGSTDTQYF.

The genes are TRBV6-2 or TRBV6-3 and TRBJ2-1, with D possibly TRBD2 on 5 matching bases. Germline CDR1 is MNHEY and CDR2 is SVGEGT. V was shortened by 7 bases and J by 6 bases, with 10 bases between the two germline ends. This CDR3 contains 12 residues. CDR3 residues: CASNSGFNEQFF. DNA of the CDR3: TGTGCCAGCAACTCGGGGTTCAATGAGCAGTTCTTC.

This clonotype was recorded a few times. This sequence joins TRBV4-1 and TRBJ1-3; D is ambiguous. V dropped 0 bases and J dropped 3 bases, with 27 bases sitting between them. CDR1 and CDR2 from the germline V gene are MGHRA and YSYEKL. The CDR3 is 21 amino acids. In DNA, the CDR3 is TGCGCCAGCAGCCAAGATTCGTATGTGAGACCGACGGGGTTCGGTGGAAACACCATATATTTT. This encodes CASSQDSYVRPTGFGGNTIYF.

The rearrangement uses TRBV7-3 and TRBJ2-1; 11 bases are a match to TRBD2. CDR3 length equals 17 residues. Germline-derived CDR1 and CDR2 are SGHTA and FQGTGA. V lost 4 bases and J lost 5; bases outside the gene matches: 10. The CDR3 DNA sequence: TGTGCCAGCAGCTCGAATTTAGCGGGAGGGCCCCACAATGAGCAGTTCTTC. This gives the protein CASSSNLAGGPHNEQFF.

J is TRBJ1-4 and V is TRBV6-6; the D is unclear. Deletions cut 7 bases from V and 0 bases from J, with 9 bases between. From germline, CDR1 is MNHNY and CDR2 SVGAGI (reference sequence). This CDR3 has 14 amino acids. The CDR3 DNA sequence: TGTGCCAGCACCAAAGCGGCAACTAATGAAAAACTGTTTTTT. This codes for CASTKAATNEKLFF.